Each of the 14 T cell receptor beta chains below was sequenced from the same sample in a study of blood T cell repertoires in COVID-19. Libraries were prepared by immunoSEQ multiplex PCR; TCRdb keeps only in-frame clonotypes and omits some of them. The table shows over 70,000 clones, with approximately 90% occurring only once. The sequencing input was peripheral blood. Receptor source: a man over 45 with COVID-19, enrolled during active disease.

V gene TRBV5-4 combines with J gene TRBJ2-3; 7 positions agree with TRBD2. Germline CDR1 is SGHNT and CDR2 is YYREEE (reference sequence). The CDR3 spans 14 residues. The CDR3 DNA is TGTGCTTGCGGTAGGAGCGGGATTACAGATACGCAGTATTTT. Translating gives CACGRSGITDTQYF. The whole variable domain, remainder taken from reference TRBV5-4 and TRBJ2-3, is ETGVTQSPTHLIKTRGQQVTLRCSSQSGHNTVSWYQQALGQGPQFIFQYYREEENGRGNFPPRFSGLQFPNYSSELNVNALELDDSALYLCACGRSGITDTQYFGPGTRLTVL.

The chain has TRBV7-3 and TRBJ2-1; no clear D. Trimming removed 3 bases at V and 5 bases at J, with 8 bases between. Germline values: CDR1 SGHTA, CDR2 FQGTGA. The CDR3 length is 13 residues. The CDR3 nucleotides are TGTGCCAGCAGCTTCGGAGTGGACAATGAGCAGTTCTTC. This translates into CASSFGVDNEQFF.

The chain uses TRBV7-9 and TRBJ2-3, with 10 positions matching TRBD1. The trim removed 5 bases at V and 6 bases at J, leaving 5 bases unmatched. The CDR3 length is 14 residues. Germline loops: CDR1 SEHNR, CDR2 FQNEAQ (reference sequence). This CDR3 is CASSRGQGLDTQYF. The DNA for the CDR3 is TGTGCCAGCAGCCGGGGACAGGGGTTGGATACGCAGTATTTT. The full variable domain, completed using reference TRBV7-9 and TRBJ2-3, is DTGVSQNPRHKITKRGQNVTFRCDPISEHNRLYWYRQTLGQGPEFLTYFQNEAQLEKSRLLSDRFSAERPKGSFSTLEIQRTEQGDSAMYLCASSRGQGLDTQYFGPGTRLTVL.

The chain has TRBV2 and TRBJ2-7, with TRBD2 matching over 13 bases. CDR1 and CDR2 (germline): SNHLY, FYNNEI. The V and J ends lost 5 bases and 3 bases, in that order; junction bases with no gene match: 4. The CDR3 has 15 amino acids. The CDR3 protein is CASSMGTSGVYEQYF. Here the CDR3 DNA reads TGTGCCAGCAGTATGGGGACTAGCGGGGTCTACGAGCAGTACTTC. Complete variable domain (other parts from reference TRBV2 and TRBJ2-7): EPEVTQTPSHQVTQMGQEVILRCVPISNHLYFYWYRQILGQKVEFLVSFYNNEISEKSEIFDDQFSVERPDGSNFTLKIRSTKLEDSAMYFCASSMGTSGVYEQYFGPGTRLTVT.

V gene TRBV6-2 or TRBV6-3 combines with J gene TRBJ2-7; unclear D gene. The CDR3 loop spans 15 amino acids. Germline values: CDR1 MNHEY, CDR2 SVGEGT. Trimming shortened V by 0 bases and J by 1 base, and 10 bases separated the two germline ends. CDR3 nucleotides: TGTGCCAGCAGTTACTCGATTGTGGCATCCTACGAGCAGTACTTC. It codes for CASSYSIVASYEQYF.

The V gene is TRBV5-5, the J gene TRBJ2-1, with 9 bases lining up with TRBD2. Trimming cost V 4 bases and J 3 bases; bases outside gene matches: 5. This CDR3 has 15 residues. CDR1 and CDR2 (germline): SGHKS, YYEKEE (reference sequence). The CDR3 reads CASSLGGRGYNEQFF. For the CDR3, the DNA is TGTGCCAGCAGCCTGGGCGGGAGGGGCTACAATGAGCAGTTCTTC.

The chain recombines TRBV27 with TRBJ1-1; 11 nucleotides align to TRBD1. The J segment lost 0 bases and the V segment lost 6 bases, leaving 18 bases of the junction unmatched. This CDR3 has 20 residues. Germline CDR1 MNHEY, CDR2 SMNVEV (reference sequence). The CDR3 is CASSYSRDRGWEGVNTEAFF. The DNA for the CDR3 is TGTGCCAGCAGCTATAGCCGGGACAGGGGGTGGGAGGGGGTGAACACTGAAGCTTTCTTT.

This clone was found once. This chain joins TRBV12-3 or TRBV12-4 and TRBJ1-3; D is possibly TRBD1 (5 bases). Trimming left V 8 bases short and J 11 bases short, with 19 bases between. The CDR3 is 13 residues long. CDR3 nucleotide sequence: TGTGCCAGCCACGATTTGACAGTTCCTTCCATATATTTT. Amino acid sequence: CASHDLTVPSIYF.

The chain joins TRBV19 to TRBJ1-2; D unresolved. This CDR3 contains 15 residues. CDR1 is LNHDA and CDR2 is SQIVND in the germline V gene (reference sequence). The V end was cut by 6 bases, the J end by 6 bases, with 20 bases between. The CDR3 DNA sequence: TGTGCCAGTAGCCTAGACCCCGGAGAGGCCCATGGCTACACCTTC. Protein: CASSLDPGEAHGYTF. The full variable domain, with the rest looked up from reference TRBV19 and TRBJ1-2, is DGGITQSPKYLFRKEGQNVTLSCEQNLNHDAMYWYRQDPGQGLRLIYYSQIVNDFQKGDIAEGYSVSREKKESFPLTVTSAQKNPTAFYLCASSLDPGEAHGYTFGSGTRLTVV.

The CDR3 sequence is CAAGLGQETQYF. Here the CDR3 DNA reads TGTGCCGCGGGACTGGGCCAAGAGACCCAGTACTTC. The chain uses TRBV10-3 and TRBJ2-5, with D tentatively TRBD2 (6 bases). CDR1 and CDR2 (germline): ENHRY, SYGVKD. This CDR3 has 12 amino acids. Trimming took 11 bases from V and 1 from J, leaving 11 bases between them.

This rearrangement joins TRBV7-9 to TRBJ1-4, with unresolved D. The germline gives CDR1 SEHNR, CDR2 FQNEAQ (reference sequence). This CDR3 contains 13 residues. The ends were cut back, 5 bases at V and 8 bases at J, with 12 bases in the middle. The CDR3 sequence is CASSAHGGEKLFF. Written as DNA, the CDR3 is TGTGCCAGCAGCGCACACGGAGGGGAAAAACTGTTTTTT.

The CDR3 reads CASSRGSTGELFF. The CDR3 bases are TGTGCCAGCAGTCGCGGGAGCACCGGGGAGCTGTTTTTT. The genes are TRBV12-3 or TRBV12-4 and TRBJ2-2, with 7 bases identical to TRBD2. V lost 5 bases, J lost 4 bases, and 1 base stayed unmatched. There are 13 residues in the CDR3.

CDR3 amino acids: CASSLVPGQGSYEQYF. As DNA, the CDR3 is TGTGCCAGCAGCTTAGTTCCGGGACAGGGCTCCTACGAGCAGTACTTC. The J gene is TRBJ2-7, the V gene TRBV7-2, with TRBD1 identical over 9 bases. CDR3 size: 16 residues. Unmatched junction bases numbered 4, after V lost 1 base and J lost 0 bases. Germline V CDR1 and CDR2: SGHTA, FQGNSA.

This sequence joins TRBV5-8 and TRBJ2-1, with TRBD1 matching 8 bases. The ends lost 4 bases at V and 0 bases at J; junction bases unmatched: 6. Germline V gene lookup returns CDR1 SGHTS and CDR2 YDEGEE. The CDR3 covers 16 residues. As DNA, the CDR3 is TGTGCCAGCAGCCCTGGGACAGGCCACTCCTACAATGAGCAGTTCTTC. Translated: CASSPGTGHSYNEQFF.